The 24 T cell receptor beta chains listed next were all sequenced from one sample in a study of T cell changes during pregnancy in multiple sclerosis. Profiled with immunoSEQ multiplex PCR; TCRdb holds only in-frame clones, not every one. The sample holds roughly 38,000 clones, 80% to 95% seen once. Material: CD8+ T cells from peripheral blood mononuclear cells, obtained before pregnancy. The source of these receptors is a female donor with multiple sclerosis, enrolled in a pregnancy study.

This clone was seen a handful of times. The chain joins TRBV11-2 to TRBJ2-7; D not certain. Looked up from germline, CDR1 is SGHAT and CDR2 is FQNNGV. The CDR3 loop spans 13 amino acids. Trimming shortened V by 2 bases and J by 0 bases, and 5 bases separated the two germline ends. The CDR3 DNA sequence: TGTGCCAGCAGCTTACTAAGCTCCTACGAGCAGTACTTC. Its translation: CASSLLSSYEQYF.

Concerning this clone: This same CDR3 is encoded by further DNA sequences in the sample. This sequence joins TRBV18 and TRBJ2-1; possible D gene TRBD2, 6 bases. Between the trimmed V and J ends, which lost 3 bases and 0 bases, there was a span of 12 bases. CDR3 length: 16 amino acids. From germline, CDR1 is KGHSH and CDR2 LQKENI. CDR3 sequence reads: CASSPTGGSSYNEQFF. The CDR3 nucleotides are TGTGCCAGCTCACCCACTGGGGGGAGCTCCTACAATGAGCAGTTCTTC.

The chain links TRBV6-7 to TRBJ2-1; TRBD2 matches at 10 bases. TRBV6-7 is an ORF, with its function uncertain. The CDR3 is made up of 15 amino acids. Trimming cost V 6 bases and J 4 bases; bases outside gene matches: 6. DNA for the CDR3: TGTGCCAGCAGCACCCCTAGCGGGAGTTACAATGAGCAGTTCTTC. It codes for CASSTPSGSYNEQFF.

V gene TRBV28 combines with J gene TRBJ2-2; 9 bases are shared with TRBD2. This CDR3 has 14 amino acids. V gave up 6 bases and J gave up 4 bases; unmatched junction bases: 3. The germline gives CDR1 MDHEN, CDR2 SYDVKM. The DNA for the CDR3 is TGTGCCAGCAGCCTTAGCGGGAGCACCGGGGAGCTGTTTTTT. Its translation is CASSLSGSTGELFF.

The chain employs TRBV6-5 and TRBJ2-2; 12 bases agree with TRBD1. This CDR3 is 15 amino acids long. V shed 8 bases and J 3 bases; nucleotides not matched to a gene: 4. Germline-derived CDR1 and CDR2 are MNHEY and SVGAGI. The CDR3 nucleotides are TGTGCCAGCCGGGGACAGGGGGCGGACACCGGGGAGCTGTTTTTT. Amino acid sequence: CASRGQGADTGELFF.

V usage is TRBV25-1 and J usage is TRBJ1-5; D might be TRBD1 (5 bases). Trimming stripped 4 bases from V and 6 bases from J, with 13 bases between. Germline V CDR1 and CDR2: MGHDK, SYGVNS. The CDR3 extends over 14 amino acids. This CDR3 is CASSGGHHTQPQHF. The CDR3 nucleotides are TGTGCCAGCAGTGGCGGACATCACACTCAGCCCCAGCATTTT.

This chain joins TRBV10-1 and TRBJ2-1; 9 nucleotides line up with TRBD2. This CDR3 spans 15 amino acids. V shed 2 bases and J 8 bases; nucleotides not matched to a gene: 7. Germline V gives CDR1 WNHNN, CDR2 SYGVQD (reference sequence). The CDR3 DNA is TGCGCCAGCAGTGAGGCAGCGGGAGGTTTCGATGAGCAGTTCTTC. It codes for CASSEAAGGFDEQFF.

The rearrangement joins TRBV30 to TRBJ2-2; 10 bases match TRBD1. The germline V gene encodes CDR1 GTSNPN and CDR2 SVGIG (reference sequence). This CDR3 is built from 15 residues. J lost 5 bases, V lost 3 bases, and 6 bases had no gene match. The CDR3 here is CAWRVGQGRTGELFF. The DNA for the CDR3 is TGTGCCTGGAGGGTGGGACAGGGGAGGACCGGGGAGCTGTTTTTT. The complete variable domain, with remaining parts taken from reference TRBV30 and TRBJ2-2, reads SQTIHQWPATLVQPVGSPLSLECTVEGTSNPNLYWYRQAAGRGLQLLFYSVGIGQISSEVPQNLSASRPQDRQFILSSKKLLLSDSGFYLCAWRVGQGRTGELFFGEGSRLTVL.

V and J are TRBV9 and TRBJ1-1; 8 nucleotides align to TRBD1. In germline, CDR1 is SGDLS, CDR2 YYNGEE. The CDR3 spans 15 residues. V shed 4 bases, J shed 6 bases, and the junction held 11 bases outside the gene matches. CDR3 nucleotides: TGTGCCAGCAGCCCGGCTAACAGGGGGAATTCTGAAGCTTTCTTT. Amino acid sequence: CASSPANRGNSEAFF.

V and J are TRBV2 and TRBJ1-2; D remains ambiguous. CDR3 length: 15 residues. Trimming pared 2 bases from V and 4 bases from J, leaving 14 bases between. Per the germline V gene, CDR1 is SNHLY and CDR2 is FYNNEI. The CDR3 DNA reads as TGTGCCAGCAGTGAAAAGATGGGCGCACTCTATGGCTACACCTTC. Translating it yields CASSEKMGALYGYTF.

The chain couples TRBV30 to TRBJ2-3; 11 bases line up with TRBD2. CDR1 is GTSNPN and CDR2 is SVGIG in the germline V gene (reference sequence). The CDR3 runs 16 residues. V trimming: 3 bases; J trimming: 2 bases; junction bases outside the gene matches: 7. The CDR3 DNA sequence: TGTGCCTGGAGCTTCCTAGCGGGAGGTACCACAGATACGCAGTATTTT. It codes for CAWSFLAGGTTDTQYF.

Of note for this clone: A read error is possible here, since a much larger clone lies one base away. The rearrangement links TRBV7-7 to TRBJ2-7; D perhaps matches TRBD1 (5 bases). Germline CDR1 and CDR2: SSHAT and FNYEAQ (reference sequence). The CDR3 length is 13 residues. CDR3 region: CAGSQYQGYEQYF. CDR3 DNA: TGTGCCGGCAGCCAATACCAGGGCTACGAGCAGTACTTC.

The V gene is TRBV9, the J gene TRBJ2-7, with 10 bases aligning to TRBD1. Trimming removed 0 bases from V and 5 bases from J; junction bases left unmatched: 2. The CDR3 is 14 amino acids. Germline CDR1 and CDR2: SGDLS and YYNGEE. The CDR3 sequence: CASSVGDRGHEQYF. The CDR3, as DNA: TGTGCCAGCAGCGTAGGGGACAGGGGACACGAGCAGTACTTC. The full variable domain, rest sourced from reference TRBV9 and TRBJ2-7, is DSGVTQTPKHLITATGQRVTLRCSPRSGDLSVYWYQQSLDQGLQFLIQYYNGEERAKGNILERFSAQQFPDLHSELNLSSLELGDSALYFCASSVGDRGHEQYFGPGTRLTVT.

The chain employs TRBV5-6 and TRBJ2-7, with D tentatively TRBD2 (5 bases). Germline loops: CDR1 SGHDT, CDR2 YYEEEE. This CDR3 has 13 residues. Between the trimmed V and J ends, which lost 0 bases and 13 bases, there was a span of 17 bases. The CDR3, as DNA: TGTGCCAGCAGCTTGGGACTGAACGGGGTCACATACTTC. This sequence encodes CASSLGLNGVTYF.

The sample holds one count of this clone. The CDR3 nucleotides read TGTGCCAGCTCCCTCCGGGACAGGGGGGAGACCCAGTACTTC. This codes for CASSLRDRGETQYF. The chain couples TRBV27 to TRBJ2-5; 11 bases line up with TRBD1. Losses at the gene ends were 8 bases for V and 5 bases for J; bases not matched to a gene: 7. The CDR3 is 14 amino acids. Germline lookup yields CDR1 MNHEY and CDR2 SMNVEV (reference sequence).

The V and J genes are TRBV5-4 and TRBJ2-5; 9 nucleotides line up with TRBD2. With V trimmed by 4 bases and J by 4 bases, 8 bases remained unmatched. Germline V CDR1 and CDR2: SGHNT, YYREEE (reference sequence). This CDR3 contains 15 residues. The CDR3 sequence: CASSPGLALRETQYF. The CDR3, as DNA: TGTGCCAGCAGCCCGGGACTAGCTTTAAGAGAGACCCAGTACTTC.

The chain recombines TRBV11-2 with TRBJ2-7; TRBD2 matches 7 bases. This CDR3 has 15 amino acids. The V and J ends lost 5 bases and 6 bases, in that order; junction bases with no gene match: 13. Germline V gene sequence: CDR1 SGHAT, CDR2 FQNNGV. CDR3 in amino acids: CASSEYGTMRGEQYF. The DNA of the CDR3 is TGTGCCAGCAGCGAATATGGGACTATGAGAGGCGAGCAGTACTTC.

The table lists this clone with a count of one. V usage is TRBV6-5 and J usage is TRBJ2-7, with D possibly being TRBD1 (5 bases). V shed 0 bases and J shed 3 bases, with 9 bases lying between them. The CDR3 spans 14 residues. The germline gives CDR1 MNHEY, CDR2 SVGAGI. In DNA form, the CDR3 reads TGTGCCAGCAGTTACTCGGTGACAGACTACGAGCAGTACTTC. This encodes CASSYSVTDYEQYF.

This clone was seen only once. The chain carries TRBV2 and TRBJ2-7; TRBD2 might be the D (6 bases). The CDR3 contains 17 residues. The V gene lost 0 bases and the J gene lost 3 bases, with 18 bases spanning the gap. Per germline, CDR1 SNHLY and CDR2 FYNNEI. In DNA, the CDR3 is TGTGCCAGCAGTGAAGCAGAGGAGGGGATGGTTGACTACGAGCAGTACTTC. It encodes CASSEAEEGMVDYEQYF. The whole variable domain, remainder taken from reference TRBV2 and TRBJ2-7, is EPEVTQTPSHQVTQMGQEVILRCVPISNHLYFYWYRQILGQKVEFLVSFYNNEISEKSEIFDDQFSVERPDGSNFTLKIRSTKLEDSAMYFCASSEAEEGMVDYEQYFGPGTRLTVT.

The CDR3 region is CAWNEGGAVEQFF. The CDR3 coding sequence is TGTGCCTGGAACGAGGGGGGGGCTGTTGAGCAGTTCTTC. The chain is built from TRBV30 and TRBJ2-1; TRBD2 might be the D (7 bases). The CDR3 runs 13 residues. The germline V gene has CDR1 GTSNPN and CDR2 SVGIG (reference sequence). V was shortened by 4 bases and J by 9 bases, with 16 bases between the two germline ends.

This clone was seen just once. The chain couples TRBV11-2 to TRBJ1-3, with 7 bases fitting TRBD1. The CDR3 has 15 amino acids. V lost 3 bases, J lost 3 bases, and 5 bases stayed unmatched. The germline CDR1 and CDR2 sequences are SGHAT and FQNNGV. The DNA for the CDR3 is TGTGCCAGCAGCTTTCCGCACAGGGGTGGAAACACCATATATTTT. This codes for CASSFPHRGGNTIYF.

The chain combines TRBV6-6 with TRBJ1-1; no clear D gene. The germline V gene encodes CDR1 MNHNY and CDR2 SVGAGI (reference sequence). CDR3 length: 14 residues. V lost 0 bases and J lost 1, with 6 bases in between. Written as DNA, the CDR3 is TGTGCCAGCAGTTACTCGTACGGGAACACTGAAGCTTTCTTT. It codes for CASSYSYGNTEAFF.

This chain connects TRBV5-4 to TRBJ2-1; 7 bases align to TRBD2. With 0 bases clipped from V and 0 bases from J, the junction kept 3 bases outside the gene matches. Looked up from germline, CDR1 is SGHNT and CDR2 is YYREEE (reference sequence). CDR3 length: 16 amino acids. The CDR3 DNA reads TGTGCCAGCAGCTTGGATCCGGGGGGCTCCTACAATGAGCAGTTCTTC. It specifies CASSLDPGGSYNEQFF.

The genes are TRBV9 and TRBJ2-3; TRBD1 might be the D (5 bases). The V end was cut by 7 bases, the J end by 2 bases, with 11 bases between. Looked up from germline, CDR1 is SGDLS and CDR2 is YYNGEE. CDR3 length: 13 amino acids. The CDR3 spells CASSAGYTDTQYF. The CDR3 bases are TGTGCCAGCTCTGCAGGGTACACAGATACGCAGTATTTT.